This T cell receptor (beta chain) appears in the sequencing data of a study of blood T cells in healthy people across ages. V was trimmed by 1 base and J by 0 bases, leaving 11 bases between them. Looked up from germline, CDR1 is MNHEY and CDR2 is SVGEGT. The CDR3 contains 16 residues. This clonotype came up a few times. Its antigen is currently unknown. The authors ran a second PCR of roughly 6 to 12 cycles using a sample-barcoded 5' primer and a J-beta primer mix. All samples yielded 2.5 million or more CDR3-containing paired-end reads. TCRdb re-analysed the 5' RACE reads in MiXCR, keeping a single row per CDR3 protein. The sample includes roughly 830,000 distinct CDR3 sequences, approximately 65% seen only once; the top ten take around a quarter. Study-wide results and limits: There were more naive CD4+ cells and higher diversity in long-lived donors than in aged donors. The percentage of naive T cells correlated strongly with TCR beta diversity.

This TCR came from a man in his thirties or forties in good health. Sequencing input: blood. The genes are TRBV6-2 or TRBV6-3 and TRBJ2-3, with D uncertain. As DNA, the CDR3 is TGTGCCAGCAGTTACTTACGACTTGCTAGCACAGATACGCAGTATTTT. As protein: CASSYLRLASTDTQYF.